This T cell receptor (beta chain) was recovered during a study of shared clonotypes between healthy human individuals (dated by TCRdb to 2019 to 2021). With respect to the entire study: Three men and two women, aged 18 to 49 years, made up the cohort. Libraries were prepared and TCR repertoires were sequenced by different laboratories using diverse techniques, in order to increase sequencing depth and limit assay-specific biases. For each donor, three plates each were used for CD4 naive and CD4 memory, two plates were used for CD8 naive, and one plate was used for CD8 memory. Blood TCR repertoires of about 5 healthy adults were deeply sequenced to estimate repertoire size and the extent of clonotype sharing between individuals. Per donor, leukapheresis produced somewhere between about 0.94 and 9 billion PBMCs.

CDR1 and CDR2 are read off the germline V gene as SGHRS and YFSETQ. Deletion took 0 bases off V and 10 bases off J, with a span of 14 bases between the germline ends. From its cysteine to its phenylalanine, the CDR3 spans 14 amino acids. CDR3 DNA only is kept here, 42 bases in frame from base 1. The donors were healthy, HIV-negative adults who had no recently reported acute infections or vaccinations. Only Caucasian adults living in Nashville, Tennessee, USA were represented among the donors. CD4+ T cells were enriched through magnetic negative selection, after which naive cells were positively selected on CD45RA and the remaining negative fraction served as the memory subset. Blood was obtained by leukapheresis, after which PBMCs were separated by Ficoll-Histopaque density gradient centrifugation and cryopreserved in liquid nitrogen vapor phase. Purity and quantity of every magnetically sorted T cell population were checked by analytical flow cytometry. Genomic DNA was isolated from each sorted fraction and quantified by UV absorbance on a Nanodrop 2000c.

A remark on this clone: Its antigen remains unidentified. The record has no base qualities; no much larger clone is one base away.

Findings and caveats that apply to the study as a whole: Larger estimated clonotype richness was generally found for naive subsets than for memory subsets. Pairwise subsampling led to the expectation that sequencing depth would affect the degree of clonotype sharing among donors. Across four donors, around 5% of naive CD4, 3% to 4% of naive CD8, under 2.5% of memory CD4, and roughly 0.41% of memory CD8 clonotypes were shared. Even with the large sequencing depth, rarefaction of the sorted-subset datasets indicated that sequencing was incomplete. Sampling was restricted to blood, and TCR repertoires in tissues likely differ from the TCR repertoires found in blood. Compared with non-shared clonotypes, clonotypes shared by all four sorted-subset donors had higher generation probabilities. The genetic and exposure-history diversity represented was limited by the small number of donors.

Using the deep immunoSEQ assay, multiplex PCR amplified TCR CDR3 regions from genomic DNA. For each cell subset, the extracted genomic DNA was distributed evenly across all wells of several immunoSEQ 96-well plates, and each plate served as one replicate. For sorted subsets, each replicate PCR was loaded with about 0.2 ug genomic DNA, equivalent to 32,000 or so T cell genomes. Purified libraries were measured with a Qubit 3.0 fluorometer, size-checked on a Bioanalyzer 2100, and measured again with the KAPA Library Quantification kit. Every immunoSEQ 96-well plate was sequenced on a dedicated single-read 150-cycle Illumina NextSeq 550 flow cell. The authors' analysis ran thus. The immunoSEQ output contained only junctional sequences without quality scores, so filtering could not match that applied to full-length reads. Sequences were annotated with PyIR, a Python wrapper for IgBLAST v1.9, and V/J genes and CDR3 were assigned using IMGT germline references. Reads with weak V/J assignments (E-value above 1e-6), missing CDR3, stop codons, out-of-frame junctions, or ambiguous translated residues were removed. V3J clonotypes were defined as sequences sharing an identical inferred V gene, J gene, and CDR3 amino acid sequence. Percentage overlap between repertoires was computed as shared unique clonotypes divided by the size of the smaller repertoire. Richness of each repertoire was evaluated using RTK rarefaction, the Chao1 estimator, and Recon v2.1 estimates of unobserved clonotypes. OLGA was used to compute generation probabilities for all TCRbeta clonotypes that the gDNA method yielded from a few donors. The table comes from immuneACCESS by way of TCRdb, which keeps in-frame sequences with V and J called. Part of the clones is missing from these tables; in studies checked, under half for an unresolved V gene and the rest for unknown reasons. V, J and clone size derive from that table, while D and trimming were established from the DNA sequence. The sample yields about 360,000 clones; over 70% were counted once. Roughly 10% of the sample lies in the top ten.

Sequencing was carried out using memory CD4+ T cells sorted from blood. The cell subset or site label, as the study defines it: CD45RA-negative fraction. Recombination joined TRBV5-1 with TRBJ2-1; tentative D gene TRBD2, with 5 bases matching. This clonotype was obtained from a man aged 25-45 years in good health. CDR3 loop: CASSLVPGGSEQFF. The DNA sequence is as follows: TGCGCCAGCAGCTTGGTACCAGGAGGTTCCGAGCAGTTCTTC.